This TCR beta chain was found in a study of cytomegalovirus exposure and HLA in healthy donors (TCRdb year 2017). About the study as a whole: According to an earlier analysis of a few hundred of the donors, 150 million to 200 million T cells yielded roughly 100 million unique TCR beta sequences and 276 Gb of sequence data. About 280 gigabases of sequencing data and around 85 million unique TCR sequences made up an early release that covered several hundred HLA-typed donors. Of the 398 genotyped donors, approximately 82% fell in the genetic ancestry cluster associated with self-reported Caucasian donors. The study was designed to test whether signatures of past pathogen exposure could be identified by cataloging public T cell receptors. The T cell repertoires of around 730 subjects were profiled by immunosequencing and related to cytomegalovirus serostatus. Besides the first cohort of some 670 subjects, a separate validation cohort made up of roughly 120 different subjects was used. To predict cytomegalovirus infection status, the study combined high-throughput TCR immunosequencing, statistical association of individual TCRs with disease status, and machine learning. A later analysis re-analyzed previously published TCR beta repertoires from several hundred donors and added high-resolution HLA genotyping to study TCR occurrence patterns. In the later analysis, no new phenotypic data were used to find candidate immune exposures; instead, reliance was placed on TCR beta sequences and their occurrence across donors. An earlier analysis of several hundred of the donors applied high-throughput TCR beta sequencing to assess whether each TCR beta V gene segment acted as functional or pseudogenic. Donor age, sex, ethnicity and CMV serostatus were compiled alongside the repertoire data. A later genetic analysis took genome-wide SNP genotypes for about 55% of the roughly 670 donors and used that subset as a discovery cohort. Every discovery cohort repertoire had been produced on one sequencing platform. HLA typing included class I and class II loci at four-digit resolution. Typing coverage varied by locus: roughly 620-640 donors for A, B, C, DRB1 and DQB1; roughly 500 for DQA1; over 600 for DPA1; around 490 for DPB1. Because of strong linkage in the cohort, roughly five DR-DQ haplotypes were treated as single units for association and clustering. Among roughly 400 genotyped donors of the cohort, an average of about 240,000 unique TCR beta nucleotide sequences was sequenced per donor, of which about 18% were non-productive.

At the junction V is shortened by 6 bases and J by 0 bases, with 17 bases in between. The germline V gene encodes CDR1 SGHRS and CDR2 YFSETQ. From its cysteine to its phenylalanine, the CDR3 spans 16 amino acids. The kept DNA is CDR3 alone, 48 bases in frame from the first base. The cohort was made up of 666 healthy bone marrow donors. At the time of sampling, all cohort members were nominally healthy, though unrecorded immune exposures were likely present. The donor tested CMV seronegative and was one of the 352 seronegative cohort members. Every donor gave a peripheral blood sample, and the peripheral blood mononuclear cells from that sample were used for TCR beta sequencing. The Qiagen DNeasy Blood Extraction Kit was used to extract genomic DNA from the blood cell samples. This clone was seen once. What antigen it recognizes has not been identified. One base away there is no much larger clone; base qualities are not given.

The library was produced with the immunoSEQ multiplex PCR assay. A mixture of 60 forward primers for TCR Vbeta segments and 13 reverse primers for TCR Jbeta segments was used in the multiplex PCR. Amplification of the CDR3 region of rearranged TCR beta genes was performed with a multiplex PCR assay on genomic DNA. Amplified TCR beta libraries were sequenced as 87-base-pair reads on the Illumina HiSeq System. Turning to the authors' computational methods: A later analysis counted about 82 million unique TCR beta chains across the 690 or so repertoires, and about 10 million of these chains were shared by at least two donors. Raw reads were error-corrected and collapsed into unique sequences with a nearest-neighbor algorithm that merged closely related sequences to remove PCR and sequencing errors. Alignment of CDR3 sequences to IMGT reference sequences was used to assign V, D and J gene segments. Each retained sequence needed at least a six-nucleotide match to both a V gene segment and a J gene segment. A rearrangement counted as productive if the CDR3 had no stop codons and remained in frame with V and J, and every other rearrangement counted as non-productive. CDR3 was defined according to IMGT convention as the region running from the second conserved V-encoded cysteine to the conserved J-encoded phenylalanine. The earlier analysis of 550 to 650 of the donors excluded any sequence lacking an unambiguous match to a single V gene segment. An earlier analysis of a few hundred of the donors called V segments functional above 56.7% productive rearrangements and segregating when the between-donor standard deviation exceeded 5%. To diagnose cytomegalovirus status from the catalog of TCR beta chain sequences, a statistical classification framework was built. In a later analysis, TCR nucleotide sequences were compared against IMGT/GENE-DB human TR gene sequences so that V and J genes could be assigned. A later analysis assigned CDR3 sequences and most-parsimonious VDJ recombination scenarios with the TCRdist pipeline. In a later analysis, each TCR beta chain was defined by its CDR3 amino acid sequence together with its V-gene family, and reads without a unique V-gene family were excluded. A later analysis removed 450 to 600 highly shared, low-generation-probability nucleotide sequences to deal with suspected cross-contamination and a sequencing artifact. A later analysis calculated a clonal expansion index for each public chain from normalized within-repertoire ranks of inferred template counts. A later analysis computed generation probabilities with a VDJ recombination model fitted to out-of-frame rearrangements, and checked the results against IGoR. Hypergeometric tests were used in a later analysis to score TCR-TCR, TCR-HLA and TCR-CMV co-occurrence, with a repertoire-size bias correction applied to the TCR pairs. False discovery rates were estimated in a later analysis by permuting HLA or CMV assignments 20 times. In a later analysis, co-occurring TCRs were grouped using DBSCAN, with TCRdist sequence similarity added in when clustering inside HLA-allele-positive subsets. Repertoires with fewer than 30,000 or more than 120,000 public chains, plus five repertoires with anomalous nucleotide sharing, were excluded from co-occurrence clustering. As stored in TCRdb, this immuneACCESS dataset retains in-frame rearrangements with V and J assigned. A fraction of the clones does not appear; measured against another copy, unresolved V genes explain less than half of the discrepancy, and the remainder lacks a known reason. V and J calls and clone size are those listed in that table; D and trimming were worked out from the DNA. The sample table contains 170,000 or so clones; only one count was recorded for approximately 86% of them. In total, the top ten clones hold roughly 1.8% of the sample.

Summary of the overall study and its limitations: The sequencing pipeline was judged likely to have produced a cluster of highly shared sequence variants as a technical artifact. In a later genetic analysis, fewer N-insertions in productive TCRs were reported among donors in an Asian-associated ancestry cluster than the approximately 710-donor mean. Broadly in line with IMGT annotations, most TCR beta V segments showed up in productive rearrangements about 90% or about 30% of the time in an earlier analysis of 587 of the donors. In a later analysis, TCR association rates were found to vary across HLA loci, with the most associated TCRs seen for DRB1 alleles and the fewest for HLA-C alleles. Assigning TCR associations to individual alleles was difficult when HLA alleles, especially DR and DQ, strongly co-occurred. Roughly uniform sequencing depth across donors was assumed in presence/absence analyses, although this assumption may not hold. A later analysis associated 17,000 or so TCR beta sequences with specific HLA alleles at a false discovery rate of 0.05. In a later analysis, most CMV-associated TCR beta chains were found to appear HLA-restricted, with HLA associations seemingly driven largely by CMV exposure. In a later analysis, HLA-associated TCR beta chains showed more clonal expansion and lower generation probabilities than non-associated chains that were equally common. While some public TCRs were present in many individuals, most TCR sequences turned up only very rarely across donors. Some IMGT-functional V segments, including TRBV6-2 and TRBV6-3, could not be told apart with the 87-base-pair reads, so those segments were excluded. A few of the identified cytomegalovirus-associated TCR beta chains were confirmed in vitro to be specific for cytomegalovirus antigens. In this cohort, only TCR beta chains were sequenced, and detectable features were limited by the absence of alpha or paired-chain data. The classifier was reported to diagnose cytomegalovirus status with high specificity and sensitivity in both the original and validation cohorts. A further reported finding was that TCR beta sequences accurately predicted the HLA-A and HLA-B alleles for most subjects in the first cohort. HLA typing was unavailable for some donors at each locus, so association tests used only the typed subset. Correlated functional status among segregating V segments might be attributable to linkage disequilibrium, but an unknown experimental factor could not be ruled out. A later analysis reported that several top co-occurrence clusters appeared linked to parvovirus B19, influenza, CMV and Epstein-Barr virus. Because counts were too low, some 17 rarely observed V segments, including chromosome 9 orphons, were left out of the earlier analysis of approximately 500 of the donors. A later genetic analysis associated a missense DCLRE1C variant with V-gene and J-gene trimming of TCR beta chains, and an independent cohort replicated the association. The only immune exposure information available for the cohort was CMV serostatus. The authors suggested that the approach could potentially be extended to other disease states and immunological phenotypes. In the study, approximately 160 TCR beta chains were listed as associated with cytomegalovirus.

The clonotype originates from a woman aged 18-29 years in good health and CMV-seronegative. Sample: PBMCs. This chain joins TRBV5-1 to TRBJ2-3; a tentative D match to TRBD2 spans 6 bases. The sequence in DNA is TGCGCCAGCAAGGTGGGGCGGGAACCTAGCACAGATACGCAGTATTTT. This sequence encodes CASKVGREPSTDTQYF.